The 20 T cell receptor beta chains in this list originate from one sample, sequenced in a study of graft-versus-host responses after intestinal transplantation. Assay used: immunoSEQ multiplex PCR; TCRdb lists only in-frame clones, some missing. The repertoire holds tens of thousands of clones, 75% to 90% seen once, with about 1.7% in the top ten. Grafts had their tissue processed, releasing intraepithelial and lamina propria lymphocytes. This specimen was ileum tissue, taken 350 to 400 days after transplant. Receptor source: a human patient who received an intestinal transplant, so some T cells may come from the graft donor.

This clone turned up a few times. The chain carries TRBV11-2 and TRBJ2-5, with D perhaps matching TRBD1 or TRBD2 (5 bases each). CDR1 is SGHAT and CDR2 is FQNNGV in the germline V gene. CDR3 size: 14 residues. Trimming took 1 base from V and 5 from J, leaving 11 bases between them. The CDR3 DNA is TGTGCCAGCAGCTTAGCAGGGACGCGGGAGACCCAGTACTTC. Encoded protein: CASSLAGTRETQYF.

A remark on this clone: The junction departs from the called germline gene at one end, perhaps through a read error. The chain is built from TRBV9 and TRBJ1-5, with TRBD1 matching 10 bases. The CDR3 contains 17 residues. Germline V CDR1 and CDR2: SGDLS, YYNGEE. As DNA, the CDR3 is TGTGCCAGCAGCGGTGGGCCGGGACAGGGGAGCAATCAGCCCCGGCATTTT. This encodes CASSGGPGQGSNQPRHF.

Only one count was recorded for this clone. The chain employs TRBV6-1 and TRBJ2-3; maybe TRBD1 (6 bases). The CDR3 length is 14 residues. The V and J ends lost 3 bases and 0 bases respectively, with 7 bases between them. The germline V gene has CDR1 MNHNS and CDR2 SASEGT. The CDR3 is CASSEGASTDTQYF. CDR3 bases: TGTGCCAGCAGTGAGGGGGCCAGCACAGATACGCAGTATTTT.

The genes are TRBV5-1 and TRBJ1-1; D remains ambiguous. V was cut by 3 bases and J by 0 bases, with 9 bases left in between. The CDR3 length is 14 residues. Germline assignment: CDR1 SGHRS and CDR2 YFSETQ. The CDR3 region is CASSSNYMNTEAFF. In DNA, the CDR3 is TGCGCCAGCAGCTCAAACTACATGAACACTGAAGCTTTCTTT.

The V call is TRBV15, the J call TRBJ2-2, with D possibly matching TRBD2 (6 bases). Germline V gene data show CDR1 as LNHNV and CDR2 as YYDKDF (reference sequence). Between the trimmed V and J ends, which lost 5 bases and 5 bases, there was a span of 15 bases. The length of the CDR3 is 15 residues. Written as DNA, the CDR3 is TGTGCCACCAGCCCTACGGGGGACTCGACCGGGGAGCTGTTTTTT. It specifies CATSPTGDSTGELFF.

The chain joins TRBV6-5 to TRBJ1-4; D is unresolved. V was cut by 4 bases and J by 6 bases, with 9 bases left in between. Germline V gives CDR1 MNHEY, CDR2 SVGAGI. This CDR3 contains 13 residues. CDR3 DNA: TGTGCCAGCAGTTTCAACAGAGATGAAAAACTGTTTTTT. It specifies CASSFNRDEKLFF.

The rearrangement uses TRBV7-2 and TRBJ2-2; 7 nucleotides match TRBD2. The V gene end was trimmed by 3 bases and the J gene end by 1 base; junction bases not matched to a gene: 2. The CDR3 length is 15 residues. Germline loops: CDR1 SGHTA, CDR2 FQGNSA. CDR3 in amino acids: CASSFLAVNTGELFF. In nucleotides, the CDR3 is TGTGCCAGCAGCTTCCTAGCGGTGAACACCGGGGAGCTGTTTTTT.

CDR3 DNA sequence: TGTGCCACCAGCAGAGAAGGAGGGCCCCACAATGAGCAGTTCTTC. It translates to CATSREGGPHNEQFF. The rearrangement joins TRBV15 to TRBJ2-1; D possibly corresponds to TRBD2 (6 bases). The CDR3 runs 15 residues. Per germline, CDR1 LNHNV and CDR2 YYDKDF (reference sequence). The V end was cut by 0 bases, the J end by 5 bases, with 11 bases between.

V and J are TRBV5-1 and TRBJ2-2; D remains ambiguous. Per germline, CDR1 SGHRS and CDR2 YFSETQ. The CDR3 has 12 amino acids. V was shortened by 1 base and J by 5 bases, with 3 bases between the two germline ends. The CDR3 spells CASSLKTGELFF. DNA of the CDR3: TGCGCCAGCAGCTTGAAGACCGGGGAGCTGTTTTTT.

The chain joins TRBV18 to TRBJ2-5; TRBD1 might be the D (5 bases). The CDR3 loop spans 13 amino acids. Germline loops: CDR1 KGHSH, CDR2 LQKENI. The V end was cut by 0 bases, the J end by 4 bases, with 6 bases between. The CDR3 sequence is CASSPPQGETQYF. CDR3 sequence (DNA): TGTGCCAGCTCACCACCGCAGGGAGAGACCCAGTACTTC.

The V and J genes are TRBV9 and TRBJ1-1; D perhaps matches TRBD1 (5 bases). Germline V lookup: CDR1 SGDLS, CDR2 YYNGEE. This CDR3 comprises 13 residues. The V and J ends lost 0 bases and 6 bases respectively, with 9 bases between them. CDR3 in DNA: TGTGCCAGCAGCGTAGCCGGGGGAGCTGAAGCTTTCTTT. This translates into CASSVAGGAEAFF. The full variable domain, in which reference TRBV9 and TRBJ1-1 provide the parts outside the CDR3, is DSGVTQTPKHLITATGQRVTLRCSPRSGDLSVYWYQQSLDQGLQFLIQYYNGEERAKGNILERFSAQQFPDLHSELNLSSLELGDSALYFCASSVAGGAEAFFGQGTRLTVV.

J is TRBJ1-4 and V is TRBV6-6, with 7 bases lining up with TRBD1. J lost 0 bases, V lost 7 bases, and 8 bases had no gene match. CDR3 size: 16 residues. From germline, CDR1 is MNHNY and CDR2 SVGAGI (reference sequence). CDR3 region: CASTVRQGATNEKLFF. The DNA of the CDR3 is TGTGCCAGCACCGTTAGGCAGGGGGCAACTAATGAAAAACTGTTTTTT.

The rearrangement uses TRBV6-4 and TRBJ2-2, with D perhaps assigned TRBD1 or TRBD2 (5 bases each). The CDR3 sequence is 14 residues long. Germline assignment: CDR1 MRHNA and CDR2 SNTAGT. The V end was cut by 6 bases, the J end by 2 bases, with 10 bases between. CDR3 nucleotide sequence: TGTGCCAGCAGCAGGGAGACCAACACCGGGGAGCTGTTTTTT. It translates to CASSRETNTGELFF.

This chain joins TRBV5-6 and TRBJ2-7; D might be TRBD1 (6 bases). Trimming took 4 bases from V and 0 from J, leaving 11 bases between them. The CDR3 length is 14 residues. Germline values: CDR1 SGHDT, CDR2 YYEEEE. This CDR3 reads CASSGDTSSYEQYF. The DNA for the CDR3 is TGTGCCAGCAGCGGGGACACGAGCTCCTACGAGCAGTACTTC.

V is TRBV5-1 and J is TRBJ1-1; D uncertain. The CDR3 extends over 13 amino acids. Germline CDR1 is SGHRS and CDR2 is YFSETQ. Trimming cost V 5 bases and J 5 bases, with 13 bases left between them. The CDR3 DNA reads TGCGCCAGCAGTACCGTGGGGTCGACTGAAGCTTTCTTT. Amino acid sequence: CASSTVGSTEAFF. The full variable domain, completed using reference TRBV5-1 and TRBJ1-1, is KAGVTQTPRYLIKTRGQQVTLSCSPISGHRSVSWYQQTPGQGLQFLFEYFSETQRNKGNFPGRFSGRQFSNSRSEMNVSTLELGDSALYLCASSTVGSTEAFFGQGTRLTVV.

The chain carries TRBV6-1 and TRBJ2-3; D ambiguous. CDR1 and CDR2 from the germline V gene are MNHNS and SASEGT. CDR3 length: 13 amino acids. V was pared by 10 bases and J by 2 bases, with 13 bases between. This chain's CDR3 is CATQLLLTDTQYF. CDR3 nucleotides: TGTGCCACCCAGCTCCTTCTCACAGATACGCAGTATTTT.

The chain combines TRBV27 with TRBJ1-6; no clear D gene. The V end lost 4 bases, the J end lost 6 bases, and 10 bases lay between the germline ends. The CDR3 spans 14 residues. In germline, CDR1 is MNHEY, CDR2 SMNVEV (reference sequence). CDR3 sequence (DNA): TGTGCCAGCAGTTCCGGGTTTAGTAATTCACCCCTCCACTTT. Its protein is CASSSGFSNSPLHF.

The CDR3 DNA follows: TGCGCCAGCAGCCAAGGACAGGGCATCGGGGAGCTGTTTTTT. This sequence encodes CASSQGQGIGELFF. The chain carries TRBV4-1 and TRBJ2-2, with 7 bases fitting TRBD1. Germline loops: CDR1 MGHRA, CDR2 YSYEKL. J gave up 7 bases and V 1 base, and 3 bases lay outside the gene matches. The CDR3 has 14 amino acids.

The chain couples TRBV16 to TRBJ1-1, with D possibly TRBD1 on 5 matching bases. CDR1 KGHSY and CDR2 FQNENV come from the germline V gene. This CDR3 region has 13 residues. Trimming shortened V by 2 bases and J by 1 base, and 5 bases separated the two germline ends. The CDR3 DNA is TGTGCCAGCAGCCAAGACAGGAACACTGAAGCTTTCTTT. It is translated as CASSQDRNTEAFF.

The chain has TRBV11-1 and TRBJ2-2; D gene unclear. The CDR3 runs 13 residues. The germline gives CDR1 SGHAT, CDR2 FQDESV (reference sequence). With 8 bases removed from V and 1 base from J, the gap between germline ends came to 8 bases. CDR3 DNA: TGTGCCAGCGAACCGGAGAACACCGGGGAGCTGTTTTTT. Amino acids: CASEPENTGELFF.